This T cell receptor beta chain was captured in a study of OX40 agonist ivuxolimab in advanced cancers. Study-level information: Administration of intravenous ivuxolimab to patients occurred every 2 weeks at 0.01 to 10 mg/kg. People who had prior anti-PD-1, anti-PD-L1 or anti-CTLA-4 therapy could take part, and about 37% had some.

Libraries were prepared by immunoSEQ multiplex PCR; TCRdb keeps only in-frame clonotypes and omits some of them. This table holds more than 70,000 clones, roughly four fifths found once. Between the trimmed V and J ends, which lost 2 bases and 3 bases, there was a span of 10 bases. The CDR3 extends over 14 amino acids. Germline-derived CDR1 and CDR2 are LNHDA and SQIVND (reference sequence). The chain combines TRBV19 with TRBJ2-5; maybe TRBD1 (6 bases). The specimen comprised CD4+ or CD8+ T cells sorted from blood, sampled in a trial of the OX40 agonist ivuxolimab. The receptor was isolated from an adult with an advanced solid tumor such as melanoma, head and neck, liver or kidney cancer. The CDR3 coding sequence is TGTGCCAGTAGTATAAGGGGGACAAAAGAGACCCAGTACTTC. The encoded protein is CASSIRGTKETQYF.